This T cell receptor beta chain was sequenced in a study of shared clonotypes between healthy human individuals. Overall study results and limits: The naive CD4 repertoires of a handful of donors were compared, and around 4.7% of clonotypes were shared. Memory subsets generally showed smaller estimated richness than naive subsets did.

The CDR3 loop spans 16 amino acids. V was cut by 0 bases and J by 2 bases, with 11 bases left in between. The germline V gene encodes CDR1 LGHNA and CDR2 YNFKEQ. Per the study methods: In the immunoSEQ data, sequences were junction-only and lacked quality scores, so filtering differed. Some clones are missing from TCRdb's copy, which holds only in-frame ones; the method was immunoSEQ multiplex PCR. The V and J calls and the clone size are those of that table, but D and trimming were determined from the DNA. The table includes approximately 98,000 clones, around 68% detected once. This clone was counted between two and nine times. Its antigen is undetermined.

The TCR was taken from a woman in her twenties or thirties in good health. V gene TRBV4-2 combines with J gene TRBJ2-1; TRBD2 is a possible D gene (6 bases). The specimen was memory CD8+ T cells sorted from blood. Subset noted: CD45RO+ cells pooled with CCR7-negative TemRA cells. This chain's CDR3 is CASSQDTGEPYNEQFF. For the CDR3, the DNA is TGTGCCAGCAGCCAAGATACGGGGGAGCCCTACAATGAGCAGTTCTTC.